Listed below are T cell receptor beta chains from one sample, sequenced in a study of T cell responses to AZD1222 COVID-19 vaccine. Profiled with immunoSEQ multiplex PCR; TCRdb holds only in-frame clones, not every one. The sample holds about 180,000 clones; roughly 88% are singletons and the top ten take 11%. The sequenced sample was peripheral blood, obtained 28 days after the second AZD1222 dose. Source of these receptors: an adult who received the AZD1222 COVID-19 vaccine. The CDR3 runs from the conserved cysteine through the conserved F or W. Fields, in order: V gene, D gene, CDR3 length, clone size, CDR3 protein. A D gene is named only where the DNA matches it firmly. Rows may omit the clone size; those that give it use once, few, many or a size class.

V gene: TRBV2
D gene: NA
CDR3 length: 14
clone size: NA
CDR3 protein: CASSADSFNQPQHF

V gene: TRBV6-5
D gene: NA
CDR3 length: 14
clone size: NA
CDR3 protein: CASRLTGNNYGYTF

V gene: TRBV10-3
D gene: NA
CDR3 length: 14
clone size: once
CDR3 protein: CAISESGGIDGYTF

V gene: TRBV5-1
D gene: NA
CDR3 length: 14
clone size: NA
CDR3 protein: CASSLVSGIETQYF

V gene: TRBV3-1/TRBV3-2
D gene: NA
CDR3 length: 16
clone size: NA
CDR3 protein: CASSPLSGSYNSPLHF

V gene: TRBV7-9
D gene: NA
CDR3 length: 16
clone size: NA
CDR3 protein: CASSLAFDRRNTEAFF

V gene: TRBV6-5
D gene: NA
CDR3 length: 15
clone size: NA
CDR3 protein: CASSYTGASGDTQYF

V gene: TRBV4-1
D gene: TRBD1
CDR3 length: 16
clone size: NA
CDR3 protein: CASSPLLDRGHTEAFF

V gene: TRBV5-1
D gene: TRBD2
CDR3 length: 15
clone size: few
CDR3 protein: CASRVAGTNTGELFF

V gene: TRBV19
D gene: NA
CDR3 length: 14
clone size: few
CDR3 protein: CASSPDLSVQPQHF

V gene: TRBV7-3
D gene: NA
CDR3 length: 14
clone size: NA
CDR3 protein: CASSPNGGPYGYTF

V gene: TRBV10-3
D gene: TRBD2
CDR3 length: 16
clone size: NA
CDR3 protein: CAISEYGRGGTDTQYF

V gene: TRBV4-1
D gene: TRBD1
CDR3 length: 16
clone size: few
CDR3 protein: CASSQEGTGIKEKLFF

V gene: TRBV21-1
D gene: NA
CDR3 length: 15
clone size: once
CDR3 protein: CASRLRVDSGNTIYF

V gene: TRBV19
D gene: NA
CDR3 length: 14
clone size: NA
CDR3 protein: CASRLTDGPYGYTF

V gene: TRBV5-1
D gene: NA
CDR3 length: 14
clone size: NA
CDR3 protein: CASGVGRDTDTQYF

V gene: TRBV28
D gene: NA
CDR3 length: 14
clone size: NA
CDR3 protein: CASSLYSDRSEAFF

V gene: TRBV19
D gene: NA
CDR3 length: 14
clone size: NA
CDR3 protein: CASSTILAGDRYTF